The 5 T cell receptor beta chains presented below share a single source sample, sequenced in a study of spatial heterogeneity in lung cancer. General observations from the study: Expanded alpha and beta TCR counts within tumors tracked tumor mutation counts.

TCRdb fed the 5' RACE reads into MiXCR, producing one record per CDR3 protein. The sample has approximately 6,700 distinct CDR3 sequences; 1% to 1.5% are singletons. As to time point: sample taken at primary tumor resection. These receptors' antigens are unknown. This sample comprised lung tumor tissue, obtained at surgery. The source of these receptors is a male donor with early-stage non-small cell lung cancer.

This clonotype qualifies as medium-sized. The chain carries TRBV12-3 or TRBV12-4 and TRBJ1-1; D is uncertain. The CDR3 runs 13 residues. V was pared by 2 bases and J by 0 bases, with 4 bases between. The CDR3 sequence is CASSLQLNTEAFF. The CDR3 DNA sequence: TGTGCCAGCAGTTTACAGCTGAACACTGAAGCTTTCTTT.

Ten or more counts support this clonotype. The rearrangement links TRBV12-3 or TRBV12-4 to TRBJ2-1; possibly TRBD2 for D (5 bases). V gave up 6 bases and J gave up 7 bases, with 16 bases separating them. CDR3 length equals 14 residues. In DNA form, the CDR3 reads TGTGCCAGCAGCCAGGTTGGGCTAGCTAATGAGCAGTTCTTC. It is translated as CASSQVGLANEQFF.

This clonotype is labeled as medium-sized. The chain is built from TRBV10-3 and TRBJ1-1; 8 bases map to TRBD1. This CDR3 spans 13 amino acids. V gave up 11 bases and J gave up 4 bases; unmatched junction bases: 9. The germline V gene encodes CDR1 ENHRY and CDR2 SYGVKD. CDR3 sequence (DNA): TGTGCCCGGACCGGACAGGGAGGCACTGAAGCTTTCTTT. Translated, it gives CARTGQGGTEAFF.

This clonotype was observed at least ten times. The rearrangement uses TRBV9 and TRBJ1-5, with a weak D call TRBD1 (5 bases). Germline CDR1 is SGDLS and CDR2 is YYNGEE. V was shortened by 4 bases and J by 6 bases, with 14 bases between the two germline ends. This CDR3 comprises 14 residues. The CDR3 DNA sequence: TGTGCCAGCAGCATGGGGACGGGGGTTCAGCCCCAGCATTTT. Translated: CASSMGTGVQPQHF.

This clonotype was recorded at least ten times. V and J are TRBV24-1 and TRBJ2-7; 7 nucleotides match TRBD2. Per the germline V gene, CDR1 is KGHDR and CDR2 is SFDVKD. V shed 9 bases, J shed 3 bases, and the junction held 1 base outside the gene matches. This CDR3 comprises 11 residues. CDR3 in DNA: TGTGCCACCGGGGAGGGCTACGAGCAGTACTTC. Translating it yields CATGEGYEQYF.